This TCR beta chain was sequenced for a study of blood T cell repertoires in COVID-19. The length of the CDR3 is 15 residues. Germline V gene lookup returns CDR1 MDHEN and CDR2 SYDVKM. V lost 3 bases to trimming and J lost 7 bases, with 15 bases between them. The method was immunoSEQ multiplex PCR; TCRdb's version includes in-frame clones alone and lacks a portion of them. The data hold roughly 400,000 clones, with 80% to 90% observed a single time. Cohort allocation depended upon clinical history that participants reported. This chain links TRBV28 with TRBJ1-4, with a tentative D call TRBD1 (5 bases). This receptor was obtained from a woman in her forties or fifties who had recovered from COVID-19. The sequenced sample consisted of PBMCs or T cells enriched from blood (not recorded which). DNA of the CDR3: TGTGCCAGCAGTTTCGGGGGTAGGGCCCTTGAAAAACTGTTTTTT. The encoded protein is CASSFGGRALEKLFF.